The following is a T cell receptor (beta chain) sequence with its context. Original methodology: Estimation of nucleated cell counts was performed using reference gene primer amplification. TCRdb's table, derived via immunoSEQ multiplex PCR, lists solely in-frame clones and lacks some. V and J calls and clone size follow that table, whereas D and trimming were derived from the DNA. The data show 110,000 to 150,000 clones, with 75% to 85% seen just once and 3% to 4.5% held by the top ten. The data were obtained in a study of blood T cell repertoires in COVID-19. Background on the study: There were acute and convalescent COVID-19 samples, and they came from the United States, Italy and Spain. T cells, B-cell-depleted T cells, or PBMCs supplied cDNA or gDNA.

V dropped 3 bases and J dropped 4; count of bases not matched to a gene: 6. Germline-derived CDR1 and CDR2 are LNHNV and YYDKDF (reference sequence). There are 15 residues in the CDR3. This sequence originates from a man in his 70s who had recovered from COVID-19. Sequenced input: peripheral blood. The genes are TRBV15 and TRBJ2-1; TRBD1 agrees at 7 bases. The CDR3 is CATSSRDSNYNEQFF. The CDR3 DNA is TGTGCCACCAGCAGCCGGGACAGTAATTACAATGAGCAGTTCTTC.